Below, 12 T cell receptor beta chains from the same sample are listed, as sequenced in a study of blood T cell repertoires in COVID-19. Generated by immunoSEQ multiplex PCR, the TCRdb table keeps only in-frame clones and is missing some. The sample holds about 490,000 clones; approximately 83% are singletons and the top ten take about 3%. What was sequenced was peripheral blood. The receptors come from a human donor in a cohort sampled during active COVID-19.

The V call is TRBV2, the J call TRBJ1-5, with D unresolved. The CDR3 length is 14 residues. The germline V gene encodes CDR1 SNHLY and CDR2 FYNNEI. V was clipped by 6 bases and J by 5 bases, with 14 bases between them. Here the CDR3 reads CASSSRTGYQPQHF. CDR3 bases: TGTGCCAGCAGCTCTAGGACGGGATATCAGCCCCAGCATTTT. Based on the CDR3 plus reference TRBV2 and TRBJ1-5, the full variable domain is EPEVTQTPSHQVTQMGQEVILRCVPISNHLYFYWYRQILGQKVEFLVSFYNNEISEKSEIFDDQFSVERPDGSNFTLKIRSTKLEDSAMYFCASSSRTGYQPQHFGDGTRLSIL.

This clone occurred a few times. The V call is TRBV7-9, the J call TRBJ1-2; TRBD1 matches at 8 bases. The CDR3 extends over 15 amino acids. Per the germline V gene, CDR1 is SEHNR and CDR2 is FQNEAQ (reference sequence). V lost 1 base, J lost 1 base, and 2 bases stayed unmatched. The CDR3 loop reads CASSLVDRGNYGYTF. Written as DNA, the CDR3 is TGTGCCAGCAGCTTAGTAGACAGGGGTAACTATGGCTACACCTTC.

This clone was counted between two and nine times. The V gene is TRBV2, the J gene TRBJ1-5; the D gene is possibly TRBD1 (6 bases). The CDR3 sequence is 16 residues long. CDR1 is SNHLY and CDR2 is FYNNEI in the germline V gene. V was clipped by 4 bases and J by 0 bases, with 13 bases between them. The CDR3 DNA reads TGTGCCAGCAGTGGTTGGACAGTTCCTAGCAATCAGCCCCAGCATTTT. Encoded protein: CASSGWTVPSNQPQHF.

This CDR3 is CASSPLSGTGVNEQFF. CDR3 bases: TGTGCCAGCAGCCCATTATCCGGGACAGGGGTCAATGAGCAGTTCTTC. V gene TRBV3-1 (or the pseudogene TRBV3-2) combines with J gene TRBJ2-1; 10 nucleotides match TRBD1. CDR1 is LGHDT, CDR2 YNNKEL, per germline (reference sequence). The CDR3 sequence is 16 residues long. V trimming: 4 bases; J trimming: 6 bases; junction bases outside the gene matches: 9.

The chain has TRBV7-3 and TRBJ2-6, with a tentative D call TRBD1 (5 bases). This CDR3 is 18 amino acids long. The V end lost 5 bases, the J end lost 0 bases, and 17 bases lay between the germline ends. Germline V gene lookup returns CDR1 SGHTA and CDR2 FQGTGA. DNA of the CDR3: TGTGCCAGCAGCCCTCAGGGTCCCTTAGTCTCTGGGGCCAACGTCCTGACTTTC. Translating gives CASSPQGPLVSGANVLTF.

This clone was counted a single time. The gene calls are TRBV5-8 and TRBJ2-7; a weak D match, TRBD1 (6 bases). The CDR3 is 14 amino acids. Germline CDR1 and CDR2: SGHTS and YDEGEE. V lost 2 bases and J lost 4, with 13 bases in between. As DNA, the CDR3 is TGTGCCAGCAGCTTTTCAGGGGCCGGGTACGAGCAGTACTTC. Residues: CASSFSGAGYEQYF.

The chain is built from TRBV7-8 and TRBJ2-5; tentative D call: TRBD1 (5 bases). CDR1 and CDR2 (germline): SGHVS, FQNEAQ. There are 15 residues in the CDR3. The V and J ends lost 2 bases and 0 bases respectively, with 10 bases between them. The CDR3: CASSLQGAYQETQYF. CDR3 in DNA: TGTGCCAGCAGCTTACAAGGGGCGTACCAAGAGACCCAGTACTTC.

The rearrangement joins TRBV7-9 to TRBJ2-3; a possible D gene is TRBD1 (6 bases). Trimming removed 2 bases from V and 4 bases from J, with 16 bases in between. CDR1 and CDR2 from the germline V gene are SEHNR and FQNEAQ (reference sequence). CDR3 length equals 16 residues. The CDR3 loop is CASSLISPTGADTQYF. CDR3 DNA sequence: TGTGCCAGCAGCTTAATCTCCCCGACAGGAGCAGATACGCAGTATTTT.

This clone was seen only a few times. V and J are TRBV5-6 and TRBJ2-3; 9 bases fit TRBD1. This CDR3 comprises 15 residues. Trimming took 4 bases from V and 3 from J; bases not matched to a gene: 6. The V gene's germline CDR1 is SGHDT and CDR2 YYEEEE. The CDR3 here is CASSAGTGMTDTQYF. CDR3 DNA: TGTGCCAGCAGCGCCGGGACAGGGATGACAGATACGCAGTATTTT.

This clone was seen only once. The V gene is TRBV29-1, the J gene TRBJ2-1; maybe TRBD1 (5 bases). V lost 7 bases to trimming and J lost 6 bases, with 13 bases between them. This CDR3 is 12 amino acids long. Germline V CDR1 and CDR2: SQVTM, ANQGSEA. The chain's CDR3 is CSADDSSNEQFF. The CDR3 DNA reads TGCAGCGCCGATGACAGTTCCAATGAGCAGTTCTTC.

V and J are TRBV25-1 and TRBJ2-1; D gene unclear. The CDR3 totals 14 residues. V was clipped by 6 bases and J by 5 bases, with 14 bases between them. The V gene's germline CDR1 is MGHDK and CDR2 SYGVNS. The CDR3 region is CASSTPDTDNEQFF. CDR3 DNA: TGTGCCAGCAGCACCCCTGACACCGACAATGAGCAGTTCTTC.

The rearrangement links TRBV21-1 to TRBJ1-1; the table's D call, TRBD1, has no DNA check behind it. TRBV21-1 is deemed a pseudogene. This CDR3 contains 14 residues. The CDR3 loop is CASSTTRGTTEAFF. CDR3 in DNA: TGTGCCAGCAGCACTACAAGGGGAACGACTGAAGCTTTCTTT.